Each of the 21 T cell receptor beta chains below was sequenced from the same sample in a study of radiotherapy plus CTLA-4 blockade in lung cancer. Sequencing was performed with immunoSEQ multiplex PCR; in TCRdb, only in-frame clones are kept and a portion is missing. The sample records roughly 80,000 clones, more than 60% being singletons. Sequenced here: peripheral blood, sampled from a patient treated with radiotherapy plus ipilimumab. These receptors were collected from a human donor with non-small cell lung cancer who had a partial response to radiotherapy plus ipilimumab. Some clones in this sample may be carry-over from other donors' samples.

This chain joins TRBV6-6 and TRBJ2-1; no firm D call. This CDR3 is 16 amino acids long. Germline V gene data show CDR1 as MNHNY and CDR2 as SVGAGI (reference sequence). With 0 bases removed from V and 6 bases from J, the gap between germline ends came to 15 bases. CDR3 bases: TGTGCCAGCAGTTACTCGGAGCCCCCCGTTTTCAATGAGCAGTTCTTC. Its translation is CASSYSEPPVFNEQFF.

The J gene is TRBJ1-4, the V gene TRBV5-1, with D unclear. Germline values: CDR1 SGHRS, CDR2 YFSETQ. The length of the CDR3 is 14 residues. Trimming pared 4 bases from V and 2 bases from J, leaving 9 bases between. The CDR3 loop reads CASSVDQTNEKLFF. As DNA, the CDR3 is TGCGCCAGCAGCGTCGATCAGACTAATGAAAAACTGTTTTTT.

This clone appeared once. The chain carries TRBV11-2 and TRBJ2-2; the match to TRBD1 covers 9 bases. Trimming removed 7 bases from V and 1 base from J; junction bases left unmatched: 4. Germline CDR1 SGHAT, CDR2 FQNNGV. CDR3 length: 15 amino acids. Here the CDR3 DNA reads TGTGCCAGCACGGGACAGGGCAAGAACACCGGGGAGCTGTTTTTT. It codes for CASTGQGKNTGELFF.

J is TRBJ1-1 and V is TRBV28, with D hard to call. Germline assignment: CDR1 MDHEN and CDR2 SYDVKM. Trimming pared 7 bases from V and 7 bases from J, leaving 16 bases between. The CDR3 is 13 residues long. In DNA form, the CDR3 reads TGTGCCAGCACCCTAACCCCCCAAGATGAAGCTTTCTTT. It codes for CASTLTPQDEAFF.

This clone was picked up a small number of times. The chain couples TRBV5-6 to TRBJ2-7, with D perhaps matching TRBD2 (5 bases). This CDR3 comprises 15 residues. Germline V gene sequence: CDR1 SGHDT, CDR2 YYEEEE. V lost 0 bases, J lost 3 bases, and 13 bases lay in between. The CDR3: CASSLGVQAGYEQYF. The CDR3 DNA reads as TGTGCCAGCAGCTTGGGGGTGCAGGCGGGCTACGAGCAGTACTTC.

The genes are TRBV18 and TRBJ1-5, with D perhaps matching TRBD1 (5 bases). CDR1 is KGHSH, CDR2 LQKENI, per germline. The V end lost 3 bases, the J end lost 0 bases, and 9 bases lay between the germline ends. This CDR3 has 15 amino acids. The CDR3 reads CASSPDSNSNQPQHF. DNA for the CDR3: TGTGCCAGCTCACCCGACAGTAATAGCAATCAGCCCCAGCATTTT.

The V call is TRBV28, the J call TRBJ2-3; possibly TRBD1 for D (6 bases). The CDR3 covers 14 residues. The V and J ends lost 5 bases and 6 bases respectively, with 15 bases between them. Per the germline V gene, CDR1 is MDHEN and CDR2 is SYDVKM. The CDR3 DNA sequence: TGTGCCAGCAGTCCCCAGGGGAAGCGTGATACGCAGTATTTT. It translates to CASSPQGKRDTQYF.

This sequence joins TRBV19 and TRBJ2-2, with TRBD2 matching over 8 bases. This CDR3 is 13 amino acids long. Germline values: CDR1 LNHDA, CDR2 SQIVND (reference sequence). The V segment lost 6 bases and the J segment 4 bases; nucleotides outside the gene matches: 1. The CDR3 here is CASRGLGTGELFF. CDR3 nucleotide sequence: TGTGCCAGTAGGGGACTAGGCACCGGGGAGCTGTTTTTT.

V and J are TRBV15 and TRBJ2-1, with D hard to call. This CDR3 region has 12 residues. V lost 3 bases to trimming and J lost 10 bases, with 10 bases between them. CDR1 LNHNV and CDR2 YYDKDF come from the germline V gene (reference sequence). DNA of the CDR3: TGTGCCACCAGCAGCCCCTTACAGGAGCAGTTCTTC. Its translation: CATSSPLQEQFF.

The DNA for the CDR3 is TGTGCCAGTACGAGTGCGACAGATACGCAGTATTTT. Translating it yields CASTSATDTQYF. The chain employs TRBV19 and TRBJ2-3; D gene unclear. This CDR3 comprises 12 residues. Per germline, CDR1 LNHDA and CDR2 SQIVND (reference sequence). Trimming shortened V by 7 bases and J by 3 bases, and 8 bases separated the two germline ends.

The chain is built from TRBV7-9 and TRBJ2-7; D gene ambiguous. Trimming removed 5 bases at V and 0 bases at J, with 8 bases between. The CDR3 runs 13 residues. CDR1 and CDR2 from the germline V gene are SEHNR and FQNEAQ (reference sequence). The CDR3, as DNA: TGTGCCAGCAGCCCCTACAGCTCCTACGAGCAGTACTTC. Amino acids: CASSPYSSYEQYF.

V usage is TRBV19 and J usage is TRBJ2-5; no clear D. V was shortened by 8 bases and J by 2 bases, with 18 bases between the two germline ends. CDR1 LNHDA and CDR2 SQIVND come from the germline V gene (reference sequence). This CDR3 comprises 15 residues. This chain's CDR3 is CASSSVVNRQETQYF. CDR3 nucleotides: TGTGCCAGTTCGTCGGTTGTCAACCGGCAAGAGACCCAGTACTTC.

The chain combines TRBV5-1 with TRBJ2-1; 8 positions agree with TRBD2. Germline CDR1 reads SGHRS; CDR2 reads YFSETQ. The CDR3 length is 14 residues. J was trimmed by 4 bases and V by 4 bases; bases with no gene match: 4. The CDR3, as DNA: TGCGCCAGCAGCCTGAGACTAGCGTACAATGAGCAGTTCTTC. Residues: CASSLRLAYNEQFF.

DNA of the CDR3: TGTGCCAGCAGTAGGACAGCCCAAGAGACCCAGTACTTC. Its protein is CASSRTAQETQYF. The gene calls are TRBV6-5 and TRBJ2-5; tentative D call: TRBD1 (6 bases). The CDR3 extends over 13 amino acids. The V end was cut by 5 bases, the J end by 1 base, with 8 bases between. Germline V gene data show CDR1 as MNHEY and CDR2 as SVGAGI.

V usage is TRBV7-9 and J usage is TRBJ1-5, with a possible D match to TRBD1 (5 bases). The germline V and J ends were trimmed by 4 bases and 4 bases, with 14 bases remaining between them. This CDR3 has 15 residues. Germline V lookup: CDR1 SEHNR, CDR2 FQNEAQ (reference sequence). CDR3 in DNA: TGTGCCAGCAGCTCCGGGACTCAGCATAATCAGCCCCAGCATTTT. The encoded protein is CASSSGTQHNQPQHF. The full variable domain, in which reference TRBV7-9 and TRBJ1-5 provide the parts outside the CDR3, is DTGVSQNPRHKITKRGQNVTFRCDPISEHNRLYWYRQTLGQGPEFLTYFQNEAQLEKSRLLSDRFSAERPKGSFSTLEIQRTEQGDSAMYLCASSSGTQHNQPQHFGDGTRLSIL.

In its sample, this clone was seen a few times. The gene calls are TRBV29-1 and TRBJ2-7; 7 bases are a match to TRBD2. Losses at the gene ends were 4 bases for V and 2 bases for J; bases not matched to a gene: 8. The CDR3 totals 14 residues. Germline-derived CDR1 and CDR2 are SQVTM and ANQGSEA. CDR3 DNA sequence: TGCAGCGTTGCCTTGGGAGGGGCTACCTACGAGCAGTACTTC. Amino acids: CSVALGGATYEQYF.

V is TRBV19 and J is TRBJ1-2; tentative D call: TRBD1 (5 bases). This CDR3 spans 14 amino acids. Germline V gives CDR1 LNHDA, CDR2 SQIVND (reference sequence). V lost 1 base, J lost 4 bases, and 10 bases lay in between. The CDR3 DNA reads TGTGCCAGTAGTATAGGAGACAGTTCCTATGGCTACACCTTC. Amino acids: CASSIGDSSYGYTF.

The chain links TRBV5-4 to TRBJ2-3, with 8 nucleotides matching TRBD1. The CDR3 extends over 15 amino acids. J was trimmed by 2 bases and V by 1 base; bases with no gene match: 3. In germline, CDR1 is SGHNT, CDR2 YYREEE (reference sequence). As DNA, the CDR3 is TGTGCCAGCAGCTTGAGGACAGGGCCCACAGATACGCAGTATTTT. Its protein product is CASSLRTGPTDTQYF. Supplemented by reference TRBV5-4 and TRBJ2-3, the full variable domain reads ETGVTQSPTHLIKTRGQQVTLRCSSQSGHNTVSWYQQALGQGPQFIFQYYREEENGRGNFPPRFSGLQFPNYSSELNVNALELDDSALYLCASSLRTGPTDTQYFGPGTRLTVL.

The chain is built from TRBV5-1 and TRBJ2-3; TRBD2 is a possible D gene (5 bases). Germline V CDR1 and CDR2: SGHRS, YFSETQ. The V end was cut by 4 bases, the J end by 4 bases, with 13 bases between. This CDR3 has 14 amino acids. The CDR3 DNA reads TGCGCCAGCAGCCCCGGACTGGGTGCAGATACGCAGTATTTT. Amino acid sequence: CASSPGLGADTQYF. The full variable domain, its missing parts supplied by reference TRBV5-1 and TRBJ2-3, is KAGVTQTPRYLIKTRGQQVTLSCSPISGHRSVSWYQQTPGQGLQFLFEYFSETQRNKGNFPGRFSGRQFSNSRSEMNVSTLELGDSALYLCASSPGLGADTQYFGPGTRLTVL.

The chain is built from TRBV9 and TRBJ1-2, with a possible D match to TRBD1 (6 bases). The CDR3 is made up of 14 amino acids. CDR1 is SGDLS and CDR2 is YYNGEE in the germline V gene. The V end was cut by 2 bases, the J end by 4 bases, with 12 bases between. CDR3 region: CASSVQGSGYGYTF. In nucleotides, the CDR3 is TGTGCCAGCAGCGTTCAGGGGTCGGGCTATGGCTACACCTTC.

This clone ranks as medium-sized (0.01 to 0.1%). The V and J genes are TRBV2 and TRBJ2-7; D is uncertain. V was trimmed by 5 bases and J by 1 base, leaving 6 bases between them. This CDR3 has 12 residues. Germline CDR1 is SNHLY and CDR2 is FYNNEI. CDR3 bases: TGTGCCAGCAGTCACTCATCCTACGAGCAGTACTTC. It translates to CASSHSSYEQYF.